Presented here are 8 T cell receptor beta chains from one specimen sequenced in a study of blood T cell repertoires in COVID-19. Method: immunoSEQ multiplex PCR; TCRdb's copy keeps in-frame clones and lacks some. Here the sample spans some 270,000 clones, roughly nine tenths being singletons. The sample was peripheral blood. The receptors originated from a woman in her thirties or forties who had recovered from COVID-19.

The CDR3 loop reads CASIRRGTGNYGYTF. The CDR3 DNA is TGTGCCAGCATCAGAAGGGGAACTGGAAACTATGGCTACACCTTC. The rearrangement uses TRBV6-5 and TRBJ1-2; maybe TRBD1 (5 bases). The CDR3 sequence is 15 residues long. Trimming removed 7 bases at V and 2 bases at J, with 17 bases between. Germline CDR1 MNHEY, CDR2 SVGAGI.

The DNA for the CDR3 is TGTGCCAGTAGTACGCATCCAGCGGAAGAGCAGTTCTTC. The encoded protein is CASSTHPAEEQFF. This chain links TRBV19 with TRBJ2-1; tentative D call: TRBD2 (5 bases). Trimming stripped 4 bases from V and 10 bases from J, with 14 bases between. Germline loops: CDR1 LNHDA, CDR2 SQIVND (reference sequence). The CDR3 is 13 residues long.

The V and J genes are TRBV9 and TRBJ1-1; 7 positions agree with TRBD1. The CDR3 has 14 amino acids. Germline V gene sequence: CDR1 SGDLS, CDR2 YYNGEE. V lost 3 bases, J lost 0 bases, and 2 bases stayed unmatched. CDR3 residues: CASSGGGLNTEAFF. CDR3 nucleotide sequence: TGTGCCAGCAGCGGAGGGGGCTTGAACACTGAAGCTTTCTTT.

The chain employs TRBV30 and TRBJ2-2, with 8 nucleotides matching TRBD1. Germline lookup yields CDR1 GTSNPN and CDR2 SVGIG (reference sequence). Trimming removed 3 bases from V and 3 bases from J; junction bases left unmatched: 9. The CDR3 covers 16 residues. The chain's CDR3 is CAWRPGQGVYTGELFF. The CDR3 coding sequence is TGTGCCTGGAGACCAGGACAGGGCGTTTACACCGGGGAGCTGTTTTTT.

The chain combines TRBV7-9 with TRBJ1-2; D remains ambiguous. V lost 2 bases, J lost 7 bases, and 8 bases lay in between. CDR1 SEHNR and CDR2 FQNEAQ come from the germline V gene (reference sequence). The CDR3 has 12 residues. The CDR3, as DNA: TGTGCCAGCAGCTTATTGCGGGTTGGCTACACCTTC. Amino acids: CASSLLRVGYTF.

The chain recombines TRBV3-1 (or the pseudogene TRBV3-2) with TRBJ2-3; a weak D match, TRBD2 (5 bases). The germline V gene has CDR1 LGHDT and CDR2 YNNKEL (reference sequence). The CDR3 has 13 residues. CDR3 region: CAIGPSGADTQYF. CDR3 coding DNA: TGTGCAATCGGGCCCTCCGGGGCAGATACGCAGTATTTT.

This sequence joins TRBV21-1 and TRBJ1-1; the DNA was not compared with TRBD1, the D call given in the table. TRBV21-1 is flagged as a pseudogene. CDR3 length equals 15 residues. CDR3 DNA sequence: TGTGCCAGCAGCCAAAAGGACAGGGGCCCCACTGAAGCTTTCTTT. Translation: CASSQKDRGPTEAFF.

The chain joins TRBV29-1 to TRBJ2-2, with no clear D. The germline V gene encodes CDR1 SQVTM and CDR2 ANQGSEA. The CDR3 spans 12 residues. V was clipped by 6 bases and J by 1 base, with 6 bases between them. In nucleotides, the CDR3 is TGCAGCGTCTTAGTGAACACCGGGGAGCTGTTTTTT. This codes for CSVLVNTGELFF.